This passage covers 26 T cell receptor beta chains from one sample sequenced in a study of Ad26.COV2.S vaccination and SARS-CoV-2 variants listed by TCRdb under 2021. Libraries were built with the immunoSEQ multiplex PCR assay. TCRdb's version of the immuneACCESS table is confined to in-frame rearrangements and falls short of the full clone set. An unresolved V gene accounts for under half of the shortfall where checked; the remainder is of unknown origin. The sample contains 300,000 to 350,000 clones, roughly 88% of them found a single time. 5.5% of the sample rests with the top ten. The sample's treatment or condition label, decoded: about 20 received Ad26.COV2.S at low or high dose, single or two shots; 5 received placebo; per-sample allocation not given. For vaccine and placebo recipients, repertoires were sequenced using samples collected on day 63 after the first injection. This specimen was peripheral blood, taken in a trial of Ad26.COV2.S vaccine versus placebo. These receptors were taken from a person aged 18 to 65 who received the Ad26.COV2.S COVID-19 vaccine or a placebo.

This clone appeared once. The DNA of the CDR3 is TGTGCCATCAGCAAGGGGACGGCCCAAGAGACCCAGTACTTC. Translating it yields CAISKGTAQETQYF. This chain joins TRBV10-3 and TRBJ2-5; D possibly matches TRBD1 or TRBD2 (5 bases each). Germline CDR1 ENHRY, CDR2 SYGVKD. CDR3 size: 14 residues. Trimming took off 6 bases at V and 1 base at J, with 12 bases between the two ends.

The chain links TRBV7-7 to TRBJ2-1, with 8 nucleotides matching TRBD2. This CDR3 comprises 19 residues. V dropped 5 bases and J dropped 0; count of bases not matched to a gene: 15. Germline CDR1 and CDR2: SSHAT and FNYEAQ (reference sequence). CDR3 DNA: TGTGCCAGCAGCCGGACTAGCTTCCGACATCAGAGCTCCTACAATGAGCAGTTCTTC. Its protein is CASSRTSFRHQSSYNEQFF.

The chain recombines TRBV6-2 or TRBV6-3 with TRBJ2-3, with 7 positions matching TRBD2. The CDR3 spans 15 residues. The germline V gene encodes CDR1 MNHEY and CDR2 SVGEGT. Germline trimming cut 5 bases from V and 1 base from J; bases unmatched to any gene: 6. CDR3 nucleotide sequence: TGTGCCAGCAGTCAATCTAGCGGAGGCACAGATACGCAGTATTTT. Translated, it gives CASSQSSGGTDTQYF.

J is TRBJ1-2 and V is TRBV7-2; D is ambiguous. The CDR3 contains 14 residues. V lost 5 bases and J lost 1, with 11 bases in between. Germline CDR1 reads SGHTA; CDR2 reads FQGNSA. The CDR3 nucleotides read TGTGCCAGCAGCGGACCCTTGGGTAACTATGGCTACACCTTC. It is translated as CASSGPLGNYGYTF.

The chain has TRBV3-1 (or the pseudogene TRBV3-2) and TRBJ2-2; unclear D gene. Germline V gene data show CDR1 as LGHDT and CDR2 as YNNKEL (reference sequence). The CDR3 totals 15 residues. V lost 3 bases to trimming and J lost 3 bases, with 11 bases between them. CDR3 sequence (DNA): TGTGCCAGCAGCCACGATAACTCTTACACCGGGGAGCTGTTTTTT. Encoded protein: CASSHDNSYTGELFF.

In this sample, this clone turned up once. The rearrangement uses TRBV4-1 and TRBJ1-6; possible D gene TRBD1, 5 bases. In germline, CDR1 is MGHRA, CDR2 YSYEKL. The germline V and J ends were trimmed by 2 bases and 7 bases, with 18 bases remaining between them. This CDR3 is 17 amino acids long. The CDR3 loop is CASSQPPQWDQNSPLHF. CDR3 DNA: TGCGCCAGCAGCCAACCACCCCAATGGGACCAAAATTCACCCCTCCACTTT.

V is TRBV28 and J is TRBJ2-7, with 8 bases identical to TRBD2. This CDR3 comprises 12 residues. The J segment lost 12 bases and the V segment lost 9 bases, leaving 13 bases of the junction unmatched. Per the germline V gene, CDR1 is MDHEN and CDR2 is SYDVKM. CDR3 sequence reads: CARARAGEALYV. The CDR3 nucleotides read TGTGCCAGAGCAAGAGCGGGGGAGGCCCTGTACGTC.

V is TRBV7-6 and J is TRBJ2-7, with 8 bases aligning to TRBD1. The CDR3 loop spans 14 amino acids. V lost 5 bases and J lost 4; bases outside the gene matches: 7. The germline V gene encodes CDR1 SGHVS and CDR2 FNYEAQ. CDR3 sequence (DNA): TGTGCCAGCAGCCCAGACAGGGGTAATTACGAGCAGTACTTC. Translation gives CASSPDRGNYEQYF.

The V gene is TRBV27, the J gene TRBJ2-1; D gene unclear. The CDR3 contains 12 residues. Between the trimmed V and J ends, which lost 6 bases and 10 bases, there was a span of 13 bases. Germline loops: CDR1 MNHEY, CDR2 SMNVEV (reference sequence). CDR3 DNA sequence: TGTGCCAGCAGCCTCCGATCGGAGGAGCAGTTCTTC. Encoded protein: CASSLRSEEQFF.

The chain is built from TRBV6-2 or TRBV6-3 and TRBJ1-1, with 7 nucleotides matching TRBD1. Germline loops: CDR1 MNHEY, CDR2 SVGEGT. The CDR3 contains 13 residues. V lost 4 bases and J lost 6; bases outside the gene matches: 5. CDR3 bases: TGTGCCAGCAGTTTTTACAGGGGAGCTGAAGCTTTCTTT. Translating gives CASSFYRGAEAFF.

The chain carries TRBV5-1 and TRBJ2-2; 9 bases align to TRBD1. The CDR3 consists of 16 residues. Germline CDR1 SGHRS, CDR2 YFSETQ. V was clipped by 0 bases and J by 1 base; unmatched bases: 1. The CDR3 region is CASSLGDRENTGELFF. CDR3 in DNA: TGCGCCAGCAGCTTGGGGGACAGGGAGAACACCGGGGAGCTGTTTTTT.

The CDR3 DNA is TGTGCCAGTAGTGGGACGGAAGCTTTCTTT. It translates to CASSGTEAFF. This chain uses TRBV19 with TRBJ1-1, with a tentative D call TRBD1 (5 bases). The CDR3 loop spans 10 amino acids. V was clipped by 5 bases and J by 8 bases, with 6 bases between them. Germline lookup yields CDR1 LNHDA and CDR2 SQIVND (reference sequence).

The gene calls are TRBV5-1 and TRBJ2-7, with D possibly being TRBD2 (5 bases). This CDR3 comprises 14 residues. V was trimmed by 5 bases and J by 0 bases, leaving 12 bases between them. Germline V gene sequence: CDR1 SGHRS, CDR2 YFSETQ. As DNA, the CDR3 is TGCGCCAGCAGAATGCTGGGGAGCTCCTACGAGCAGTACTTC. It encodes CASRMLGSSYEQYF.

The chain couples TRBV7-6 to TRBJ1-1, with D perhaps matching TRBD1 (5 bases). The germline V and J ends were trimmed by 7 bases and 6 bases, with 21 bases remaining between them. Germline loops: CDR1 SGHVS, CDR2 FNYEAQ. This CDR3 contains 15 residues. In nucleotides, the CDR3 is TGTGCCAGCACCCCATTATTGGCAGGGACCGCTGAAGCTTTCTTT. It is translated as CASTPLLAGTAEAFF.

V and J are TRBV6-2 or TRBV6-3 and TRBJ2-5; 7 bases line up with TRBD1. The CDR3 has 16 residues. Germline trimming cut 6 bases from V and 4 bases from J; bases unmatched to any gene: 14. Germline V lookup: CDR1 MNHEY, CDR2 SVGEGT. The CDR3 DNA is TGTGCCAGCAGCCTCGGACAGGCCCTCAAACGAGAGACCCAGTACTTC. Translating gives CASSLGQALKRETQYF.

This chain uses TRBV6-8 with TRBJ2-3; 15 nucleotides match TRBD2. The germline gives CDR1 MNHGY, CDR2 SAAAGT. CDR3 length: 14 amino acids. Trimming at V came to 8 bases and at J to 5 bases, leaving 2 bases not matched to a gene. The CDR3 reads CASGLAGGGDTQYF. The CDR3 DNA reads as TGTGCCAGCGGACTAGCGGGAGGGGGAGATACGCAGTATTTT.

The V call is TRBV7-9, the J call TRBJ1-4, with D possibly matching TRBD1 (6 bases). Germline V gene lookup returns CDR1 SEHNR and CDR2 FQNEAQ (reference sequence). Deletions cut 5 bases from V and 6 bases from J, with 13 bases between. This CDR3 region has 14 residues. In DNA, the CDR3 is TGTGCCAGCAGCCCAGACAGGAGTCATGAAAAACTGTTTTTT. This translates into CASSPDRSHEKLFF.

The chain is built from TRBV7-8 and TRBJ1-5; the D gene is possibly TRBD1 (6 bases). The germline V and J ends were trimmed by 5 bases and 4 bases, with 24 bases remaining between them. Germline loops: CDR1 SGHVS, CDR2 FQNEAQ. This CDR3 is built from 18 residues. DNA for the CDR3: TGTGCCAGCAGCCGAGGGGGGATGGACCTCCGGGGAAATCAGCCCCAGCATTTT. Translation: CASSRGGMDLRGNQPQHF.

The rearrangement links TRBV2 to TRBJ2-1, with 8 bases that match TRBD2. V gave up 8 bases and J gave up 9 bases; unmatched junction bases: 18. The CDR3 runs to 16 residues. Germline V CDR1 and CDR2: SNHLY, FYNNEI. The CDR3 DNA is TGTGCCAGCCAGAGGGGGTCTCAGCGGGAGATCGGTGAGCAGTTCTTC. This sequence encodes CASQRGSQREIGEQFF.

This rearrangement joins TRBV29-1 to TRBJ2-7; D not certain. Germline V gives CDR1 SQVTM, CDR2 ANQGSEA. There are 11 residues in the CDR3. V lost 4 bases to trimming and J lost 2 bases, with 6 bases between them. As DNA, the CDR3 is TGCAGCGTTGCTGATACCTACGAGCAGTACTTC. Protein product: CSVADTYEQYF.

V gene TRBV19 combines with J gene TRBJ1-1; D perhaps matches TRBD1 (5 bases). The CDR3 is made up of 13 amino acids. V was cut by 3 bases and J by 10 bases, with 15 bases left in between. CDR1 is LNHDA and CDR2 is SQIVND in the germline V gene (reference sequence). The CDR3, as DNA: TGTGCCAGTAGTATTGGGACGGGGTCCGGAGCTTTCTTT. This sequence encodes CASSIGTGSGAFF.

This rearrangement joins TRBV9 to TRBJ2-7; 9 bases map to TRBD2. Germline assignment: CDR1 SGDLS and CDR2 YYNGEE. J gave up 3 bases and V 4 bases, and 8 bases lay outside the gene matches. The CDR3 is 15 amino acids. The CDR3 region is CASSFSSGEFYEQYF. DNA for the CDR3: TGTGCCAGCAGCTTCTCTAGCGGGGAGTTCTACGAGCAGTACTTC.

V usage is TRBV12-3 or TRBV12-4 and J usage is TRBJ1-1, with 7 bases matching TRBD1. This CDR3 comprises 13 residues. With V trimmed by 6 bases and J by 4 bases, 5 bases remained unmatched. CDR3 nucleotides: TGTGCCAGCAGACAGGGGTGGATCACTGAAGCTTTCTTT. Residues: CASRQGWITEAFF.

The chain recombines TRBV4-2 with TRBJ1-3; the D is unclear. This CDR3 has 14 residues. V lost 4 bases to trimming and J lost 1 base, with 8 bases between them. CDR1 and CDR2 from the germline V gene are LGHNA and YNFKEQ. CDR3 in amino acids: CASSPQSSGNTIYF. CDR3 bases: TGTGCCAGCAGCCCGCAGAGTTCTGGAAACACCATATATTTT.

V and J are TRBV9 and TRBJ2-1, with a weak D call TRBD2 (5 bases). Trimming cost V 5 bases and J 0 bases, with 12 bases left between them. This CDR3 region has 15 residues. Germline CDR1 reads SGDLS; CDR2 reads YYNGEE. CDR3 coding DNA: TGTGCCAGCAGTGGGGAGTCAAGCTCCTACAATGAGCAGTTCTTC. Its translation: CASSGESSSYNEQFF. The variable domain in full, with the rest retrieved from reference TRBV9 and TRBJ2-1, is DSGVTQTPKHLITATGQRVTLRCSPRSGDLSVYWYQQSLDQGLQFLIQYYNGEERAKGNILERFSAQQFPDLHSELNLSSLELGDSALYFCASSGESSSYNEQFFGPGTRLTVL.

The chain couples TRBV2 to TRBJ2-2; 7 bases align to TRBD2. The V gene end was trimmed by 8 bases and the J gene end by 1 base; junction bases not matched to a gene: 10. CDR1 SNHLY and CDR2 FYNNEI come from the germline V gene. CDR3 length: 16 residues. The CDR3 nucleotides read TGTGCCAGCTCAAAGCAGAGCGGGGTGAACACCGGGGAGCTGTTTTTT. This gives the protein CASSKQSGVNTGELFF. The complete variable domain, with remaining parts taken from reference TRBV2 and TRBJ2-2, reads EPEVTQTPSHQVTQMGQEVILRCVPISNHLYFYWYRQILGQKVEFLVSFYNNEISEKSEIFDDQFSVERPDGSNFTLKIRSTKLEDSAMYFCASSKQSGVNTGELFFGEGSRLTVL.